This T cell receptor beta chain was recovered during a study of T cells in Graves' hyperthyroidism and ophthalmopathy. Study results and limitations: Most clonotypes that expanded in the thyroid above 0.001 also showed up in blood. Model-based prediction identified ophthalmopathy a median approximately 6 months prior to its onset.

The V gene's germline CDR1 is SGHTA and CDR2 FQGNSA. V lost 5 bases to trimming and J lost 4 bases; unmatched junction nucleotides: 7. This CDR3 region has 14 residues. Ophthalmopathy cases scored 3 or more on the Clinical Activity Score and 4 or more on NOSPECS grade, with duration below 3 months. The PBMCs studied were ones that came from roughly 11 ml fresh peripheral blood. Regions amplified from RNA transcripts were the TCR beta CDR3 regions. The HTBI primer set drove a first-round RT-PCR of the TCR CDR3. TCRdb analysed the multiplex PCR reads with MiXCR anew, one entry per CDR3 protein. The sample shows around 610,000 distinct CDR3 sequences, about 15% of them seen only once. This clonotype occurred a few times. What it binds is not known.

This rearrangement joins TRBV7-2 to TRBJ1-2; 7 bases line up with TRBD1. Sample: blood. The clonotype originates from a woman aged 40 to 55 with Graves' ophthalmopathy. CDR3 sequence: CASSIQGGLYGYTF. The CDR3 nucleotides read TGTGCCAGCAGCATCCAAGGGGGCCTCTATGGCTACACCTTC.